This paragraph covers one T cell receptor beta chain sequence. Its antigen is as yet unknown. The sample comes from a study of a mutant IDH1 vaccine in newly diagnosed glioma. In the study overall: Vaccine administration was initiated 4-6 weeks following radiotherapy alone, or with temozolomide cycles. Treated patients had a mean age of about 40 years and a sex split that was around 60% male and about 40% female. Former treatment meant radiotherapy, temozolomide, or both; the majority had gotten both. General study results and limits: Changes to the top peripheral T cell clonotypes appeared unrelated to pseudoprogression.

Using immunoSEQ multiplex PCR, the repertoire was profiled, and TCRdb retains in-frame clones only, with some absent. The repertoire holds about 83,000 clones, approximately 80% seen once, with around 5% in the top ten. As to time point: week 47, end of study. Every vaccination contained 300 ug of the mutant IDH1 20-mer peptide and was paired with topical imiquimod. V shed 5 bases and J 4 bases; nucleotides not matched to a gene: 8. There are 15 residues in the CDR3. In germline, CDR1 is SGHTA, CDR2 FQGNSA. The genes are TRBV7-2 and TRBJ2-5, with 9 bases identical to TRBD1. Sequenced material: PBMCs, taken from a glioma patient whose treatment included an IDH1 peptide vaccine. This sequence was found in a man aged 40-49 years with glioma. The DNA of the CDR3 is TGTGCCAGCAGCAAGGACAGGGGAAAGTTAGAGACCCAGTACTTC. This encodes CASSKDRGKLETQYF. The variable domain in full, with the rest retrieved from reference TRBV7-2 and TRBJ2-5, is GAGVSQSPSNKVTEKGKDVELRCDPISGHTALYWYRQSLGQGLEFLIYFQGNSAPDKSGLPSDRFSAERTGGSVSTLTIQRTQQEDSAVYLCASSKDRGKLETQYFGPGTRLLVL.